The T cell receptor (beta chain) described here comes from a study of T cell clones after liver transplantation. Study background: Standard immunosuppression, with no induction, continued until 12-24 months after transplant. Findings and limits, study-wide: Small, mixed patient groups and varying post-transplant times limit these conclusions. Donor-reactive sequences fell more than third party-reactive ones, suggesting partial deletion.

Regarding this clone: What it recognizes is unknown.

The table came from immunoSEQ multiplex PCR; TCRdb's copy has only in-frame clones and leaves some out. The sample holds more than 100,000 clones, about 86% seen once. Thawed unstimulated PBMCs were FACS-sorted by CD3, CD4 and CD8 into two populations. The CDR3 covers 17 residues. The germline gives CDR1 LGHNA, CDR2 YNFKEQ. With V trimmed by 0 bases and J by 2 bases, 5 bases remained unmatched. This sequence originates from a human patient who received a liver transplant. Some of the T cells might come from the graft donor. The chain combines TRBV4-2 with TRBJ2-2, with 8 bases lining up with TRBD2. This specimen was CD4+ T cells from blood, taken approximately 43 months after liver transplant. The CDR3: CASSQEILAANTGELFF. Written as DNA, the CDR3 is TGTGCCAGCAGCCAAGAGATACTAGCGGCCAACACCGGGGAGCTGTTTTTT.